The 10 T cell receptor beta chains given below trace back to one sample, sequenced in a study of brain T cells in children with intractable seizures. Libraries were prepared by immunoSEQ multiplex PCR; TCRdb keeps only in-frame clonotypes and omits some of them. The table includes about 110,000 clones, roughly 92% detected once. The material sequenced was peripheral blood, taken at surgery. All receptors come from a boy under three years old with hemimegalencephaly and intractable seizures.

CDR3 region: CASSSRTKTKNIQYF. The CDR3 DNA follows: TGTGCCAGCAGCTCGAGGACTAAAACCAAAAACATTCAGTACTTC. V is TRBV11-2 and J is TRBJ2-4; D possibly corresponds to TRBD2 (6 bases). In germline, CDR1 is SGHAT, CDR2 FQNNGV. V gave up 4 bases and J gave up 2 bases, with 12 bases separating them. The CDR3 contains 15 residues.

This chain links TRBV3-1 (or the pseudogene TRBV3-2) with TRBJ1-1; 9 positions match TRBD1. Germline loops: CDR1 LGHDT, CDR2 YNNKEL (reference sequence). The V gene end was trimmed by 2 bases and the J gene end by 10 bases; junction bases not matched to a gene: 11. CDR3 length: 15 amino acids. CDR3 DNA: TGTGCCAGCAGCCAAAATGGGGACAGGGCCGGTCTAGCTTTCTTT. This gives the protein CASSQNGDRAGLAFF.

V usage is TRBV28 and J usage is TRBJ2-1; D is unclear. This CDR3 is 16 amino acids long. In germline, CDR1 is MDHEN, CDR2 SYDVKM. Deletions cut 3 bases from V and 0 bases from J, with 12 bases between. DNA for the CDR3: TGTGCCAGCAGTTTGACGGCCGCGAGCTCCTACAATGAGCAGTTCTTC. Protein product: CASSLTAASSYNEQFF.

The chain is built from TRBV18 and TRBJ1-5; tentatively, D is TRBD1 (5 bases). V was cut by 2 bases and J by 3 bases, with 11 bases left in between. This CDR3 spans 15 amino acids. Germline V gene sequence: CDR1 KGHSH, CDR2 LQKENI. Here the CDR3 DNA reads TGTGCCAGCTCACCAAAGGGGAGCACCAATCAGCCCCAGCATTTT. Translating it yields CASSPKGSTNQPQHF.

The V gene is TRBV28, the J gene TRBJ1-1; D uncertain. The CDR3 contains 13 residues. The V end was cut by 3 bases, the J end by 2 bases, with 7 bases between. In germline, CDR1 is MDHEN, CDR2 SYDVKM. This CDR3 is CASSFPGNTEAFF. The DNA for the CDR3 is TGTGCCAGCAGTTTCCCCGGTAACACTGAAGCTTTCTTT. The whole variable domain, remainder taken from reference TRBV28 and TRBJ1-1, is DVKVTQSSRYLVKRTGEKVFLECVQDMDHENMFWYRQDPGLGLRLIYFSYDVKMKEKGDIPEGYSVSREKKERFSLILESASTNQTSMYLCASSFPGNTEAFFGQGTRLTVV.

The chain is built from TRBV9 and TRBJ2-3; D ambiguous. This CDR3 has 14 amino acids. The ends were cut back, 0 bases at V and 3 bases at J, with 8 bases in the middle. From germline, CDR1 is SGDLS and CDR2 YYNGEE. In DNA, the CDR3 is TGTGCCAGCAGCGTAGTGGGCGCTACAGATACGCAGTATTTT. Protein sequence: CASSVVGATDTQYF.

The chain carries TRBV7-9 and TRBJ2-1; D gene uncertain. CDR1 is SEHNR and CDR2 is FQNEAQ in the germline V gene (reference sequence). Trimming took off 2 bases at V and 5 bases at J, with 4 bases between the two ends. There are 12 residues in the CDR3. CDR3 protein: CASSLMDNEQFF. The CDR3 coding sequence is TGTGCCAGCAGCTTAATGGACAATGAGCAGTTCTTC.

In its sample, this clone was seen once. The V call is TRBV28, the J call TRBJ2-3; TRBD2 aligns across 11 bases. Looked up from germline, CDR1 is MDHEN and CDR2 is SYDVKM. V was clipped by 3 bases and J by 6 bases; unmatched bases: 8. The CDR3 consists of 16 residues. The CDR3 sequence: CASSFIAGGPLDTQYF. The CDR3 DNA reads TGTGCCAGCAGTTTCATAGCGGGAGGGCCGTTGGATACGCAGTATTTT.

The chain couples TRBV4-1 to TRBJ1-4, with D possibly matching TRBD1 (6 bases). Germline CDR1 and CDR2: MGHRA and YSYEKL. There are 19 residues in the CDR3. Trimming took 0 bases from V and 0 from J, leaving 17 bases between them. The CDR3 DNA is TGCGCCAGCAGCCAAGAGGGTACAGGGCGCGTCCCAACTAATGAAAAACTGTTTTTT. It encodes CASSQEGTGRVPTNEKLFF.

V usage is TRBV3-1 (or the pseudogene TRBV3-2) and J usage is TRBJ2-4; D is ambiguous. CDR3 length equals 12 residues. CDR1 and CDR2 from the germline V gene are LGHDT and YNNKEL (reference sequence). The germline V and J ends were trimmed by 4 bases and 9 bases, with 10 bases remaining between them. As DNA, the CDR3 is TGTGCCAGCAGCCTTAAATGGGGCATTCAGTACTTC. Translating gives CASSLKWGIQYF.